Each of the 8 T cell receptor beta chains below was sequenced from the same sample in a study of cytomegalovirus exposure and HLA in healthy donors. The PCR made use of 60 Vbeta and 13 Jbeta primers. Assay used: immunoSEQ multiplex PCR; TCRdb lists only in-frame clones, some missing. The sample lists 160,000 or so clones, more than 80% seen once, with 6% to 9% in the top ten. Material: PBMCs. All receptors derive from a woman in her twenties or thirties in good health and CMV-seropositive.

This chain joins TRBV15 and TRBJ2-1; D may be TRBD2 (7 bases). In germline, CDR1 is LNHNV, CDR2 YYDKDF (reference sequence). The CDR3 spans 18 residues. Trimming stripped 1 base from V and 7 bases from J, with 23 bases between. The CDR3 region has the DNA TGTGCCACCAGCAGAGTGTCGGGGGGCTCGTTAGGTGGAAATGAGCAGTTCTTC. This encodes CATSRVSGGSLGGNEQFF.

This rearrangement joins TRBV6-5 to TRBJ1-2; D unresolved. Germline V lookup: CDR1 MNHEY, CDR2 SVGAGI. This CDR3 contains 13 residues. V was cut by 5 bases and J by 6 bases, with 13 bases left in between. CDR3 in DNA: TGTGCCAGCAGTCCACCGGGAAGGGATGGCTACACCTTC. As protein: CASSPPGRDGYTF.

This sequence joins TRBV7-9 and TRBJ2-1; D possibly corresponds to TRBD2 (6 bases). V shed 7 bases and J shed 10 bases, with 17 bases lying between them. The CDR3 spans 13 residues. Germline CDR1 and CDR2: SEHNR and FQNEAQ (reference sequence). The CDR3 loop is CASTIPGLGEQFF. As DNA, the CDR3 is TGTGCCAGCACCATCCCGGGACTTGGCGAGCAGTTCTTC.

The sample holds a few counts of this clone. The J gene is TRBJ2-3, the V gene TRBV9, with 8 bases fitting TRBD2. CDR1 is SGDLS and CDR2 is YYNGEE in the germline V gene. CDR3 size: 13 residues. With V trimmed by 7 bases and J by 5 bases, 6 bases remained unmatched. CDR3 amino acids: CASGRGEGDTQYF. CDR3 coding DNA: TGTGCCAGCGGGCGGGGGGAGGGAGATACGCAGTATTTT.

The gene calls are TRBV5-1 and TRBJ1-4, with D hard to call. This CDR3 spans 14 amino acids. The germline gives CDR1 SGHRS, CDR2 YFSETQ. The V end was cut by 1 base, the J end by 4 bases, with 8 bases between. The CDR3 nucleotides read TGCGCCAGCAGCTTGACAGCCCTTAATGAAAAACTGTTTTTT. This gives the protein CASSLTALNEKLFF.

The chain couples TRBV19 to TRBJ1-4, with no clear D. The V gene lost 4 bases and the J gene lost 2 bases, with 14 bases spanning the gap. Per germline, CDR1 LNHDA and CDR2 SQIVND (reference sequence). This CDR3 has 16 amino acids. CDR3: CASSRIGESTNEKLFF. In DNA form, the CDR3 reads TGTGCCAGTAGTAGAATTGGGGAGTCGACTAATGAAAAACTGTTTTTT. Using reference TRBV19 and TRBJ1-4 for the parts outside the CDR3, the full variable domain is DGGITQSPKYLFRKEGQNVTLSCEQNLNHDAMYWYRQDPGQGLRLIYYSQIVNDFQKGDIAEGYSVSREKKESFPLTVTSAQKNPTAFYLCASSRIGESTNEKLFFGSGTQLSVL.

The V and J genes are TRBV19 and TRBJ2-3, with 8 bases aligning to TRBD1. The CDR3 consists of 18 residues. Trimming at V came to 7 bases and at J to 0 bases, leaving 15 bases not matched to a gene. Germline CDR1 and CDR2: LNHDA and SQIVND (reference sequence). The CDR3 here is CASNVRQGMMKSTDTQYF. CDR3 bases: TGTGCCAGTAACGTCCGACAGGGGATGATGAAAAGCACAGATACGCAGTATTTT.

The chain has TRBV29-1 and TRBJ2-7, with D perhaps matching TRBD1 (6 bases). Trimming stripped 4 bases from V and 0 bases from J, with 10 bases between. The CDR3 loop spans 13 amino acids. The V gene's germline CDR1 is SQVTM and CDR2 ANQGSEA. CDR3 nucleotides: TGCAGCGTTGGAAGGGGGTTCTCCTACGAGCAGTACTTC. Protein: CSVGRGFSYEQYF.